This TCR beta chain was recorded in a study of post-analysis software for immune sequencing data. Study overall: Patients had relapsing-remitting, secondary progressive or progressive-relapsing multiple sclerosis; some lacked subtype. Overall study results and limits: There were several TRBV segments more frequent in patients than controls, and TRBV5-6, TRBV5-1 and TRBV20-1 were among them. Multiple sclerosis patients showed significantly lower normalized Chao1 diversity than controls did.

Every TCR beta cDNA library bore unique molecular identifiers. TCRdb reprocessed the PCR reads via MiXCR and lists one record per CDR3 protein. Of about 160,000 distinct CDR3 sequences detected, 35% to 40% appear once; the ten largest clones hold about 26%. This clonotype was observed a few times. Its antigen is not known. Germline V gene data show CDR1 as SGHTS and CDR2 as YDEGEE. CDR3 length: 14 amino acids. The germline V and J ends were trimmed by 0 bases and 3 bases, with 10 bases remaining between them. The chain has TRBV5-8 and TRBJ2-7, with D possibly TRBD1 on 5 matching bases. The specimen comprised blood, sampled after autologous hematopoietic stem cell transplantation. The sequence was obtained from a girl aged 10 to 17 with multiple sclerosis. The CDR3 DNA is TGTGCCAGCAGCTTGGGACAGTTCTTCTACGAGCAGTACTTC. It specifies CASSLGQFFYEQYF.